This T cell receptor beta chain derives from a study of blood T cell repertoires in COVID-19. The CDR3 runs 15 residues. From germline, CDR1 is MDHEN and CDR2 SYDVKM. V lost 2 bases to trimming and J lost 8 bases; unmatched junction nucleotides: 7. This table comes from immunoSEQ multiplex PCR, and its TCRdb copy is limited to in-frame clones, with some not included. The data show hundreds of thousands of clones, just under 90% seen once. The rearrangement uses TRBV28 and TRBJ2-2, with 8 nucleotides matching TRBD2. The clonotype comes from a woman under 40 who had recovered from COVID-19. The material sequenced was PBMCs or T cells enriched from blood (not recorded which). The CDR3 loop is CASSLPGGPSGELFF. The CDR3 coding sequence is TGTGCCAGCAGTTTACCGGGAGGGCCTTCGGGGGAGCTGTTTTTT.